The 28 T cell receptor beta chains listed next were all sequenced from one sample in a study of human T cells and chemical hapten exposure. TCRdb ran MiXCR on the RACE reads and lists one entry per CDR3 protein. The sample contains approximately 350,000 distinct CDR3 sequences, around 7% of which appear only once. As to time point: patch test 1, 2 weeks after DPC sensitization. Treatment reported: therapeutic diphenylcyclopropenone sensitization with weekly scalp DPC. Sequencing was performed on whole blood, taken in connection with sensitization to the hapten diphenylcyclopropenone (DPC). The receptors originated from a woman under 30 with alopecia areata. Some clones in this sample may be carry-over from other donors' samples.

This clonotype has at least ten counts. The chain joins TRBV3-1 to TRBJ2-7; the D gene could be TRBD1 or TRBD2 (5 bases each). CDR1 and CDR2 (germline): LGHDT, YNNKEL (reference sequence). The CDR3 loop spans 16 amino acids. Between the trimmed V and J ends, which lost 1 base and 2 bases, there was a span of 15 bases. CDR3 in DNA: TGTGCCAGCAGCCAAGGGGACCTTGGGGTTCCCTACGAGCAGTACTTC. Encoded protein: CASSQGDLGVPYEQYF.

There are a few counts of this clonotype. The CDR3 coding sequence is TGTGCCATCACCCCCGGACGCTTAGAGACCCAGTACTTC. It specifies CAITPGRLETQYF. The chain links TRBV10-3 to TRBJ2-5; D ambiguous. CDR3 length equals 13 residues. The V end lost 7 bases, the J end lost 4 bases, and 13 bases lay between the germline ends. The germline gives CDR1 ENHRY, CDR2 SYGVKD.

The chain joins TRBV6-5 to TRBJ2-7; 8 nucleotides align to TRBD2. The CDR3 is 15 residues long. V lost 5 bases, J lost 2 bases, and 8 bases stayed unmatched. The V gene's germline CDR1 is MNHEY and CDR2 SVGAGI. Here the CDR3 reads CASSKERGPTYEQYF. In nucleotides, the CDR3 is TGTGCCAGCAGTAAGGAGCGGGGGCCTACCTACGAGCAGTACTTC.

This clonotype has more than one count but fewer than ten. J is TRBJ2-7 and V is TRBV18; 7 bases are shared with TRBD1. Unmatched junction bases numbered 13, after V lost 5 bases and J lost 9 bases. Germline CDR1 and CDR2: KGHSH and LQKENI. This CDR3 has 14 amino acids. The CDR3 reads CASSGQARGAGQYF. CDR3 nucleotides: TGTGCCAGCTCAGGACAGGCCCGGGGAGCTGGGCAGTACTTC. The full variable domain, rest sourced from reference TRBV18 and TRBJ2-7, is NAGVMQNPRHLVRRRGQEARLRCSPMKGHSHVYWYRQLPEEGLKFMVYLQKENIIDESGMPKERFSAEFPKEGPSILRIQQVVRGDSAAYFCASSGQARGAGQYFGPGTRLTVT.

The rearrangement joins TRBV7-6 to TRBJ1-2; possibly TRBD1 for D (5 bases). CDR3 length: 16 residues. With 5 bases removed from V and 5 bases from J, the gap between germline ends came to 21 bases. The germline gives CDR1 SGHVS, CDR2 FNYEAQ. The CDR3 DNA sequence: TGTGCCAGCAGCCCCGGAGAGGGGTTATGGGGGTATGGCTACACCTTC. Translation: CASSPGEGLWGYGYTF.

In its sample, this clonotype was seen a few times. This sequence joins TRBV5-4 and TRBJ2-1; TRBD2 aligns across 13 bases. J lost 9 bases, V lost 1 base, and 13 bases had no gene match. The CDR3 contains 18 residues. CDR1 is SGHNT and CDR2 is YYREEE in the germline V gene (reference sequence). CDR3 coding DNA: TGTGCCAGCAGCTTGAGGGCCGGAACTAGCGGGGGGGCGCTTGAGCAGTTCTTC. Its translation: CASSLRAGTSGGALEQFF.

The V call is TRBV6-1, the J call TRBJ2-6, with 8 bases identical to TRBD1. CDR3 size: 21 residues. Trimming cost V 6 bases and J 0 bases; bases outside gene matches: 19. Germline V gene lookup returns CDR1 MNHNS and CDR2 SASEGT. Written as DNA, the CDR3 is TGTGCCAGCAGGGTGACAGGGGTAAATATATGGGAAACCTCTGGGGCCAACGTCCTGACTTTC. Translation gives CASRVTGVNIWETSGANVLTF.

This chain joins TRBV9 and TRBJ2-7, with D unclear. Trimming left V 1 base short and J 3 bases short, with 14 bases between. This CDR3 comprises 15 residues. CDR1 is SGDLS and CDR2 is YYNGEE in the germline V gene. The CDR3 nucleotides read TGTGCCAGCAGCGTAAGCTCGGCGGCATTCTACGAGCAGTACTTC. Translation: CASSVSSAAFYEQYF.

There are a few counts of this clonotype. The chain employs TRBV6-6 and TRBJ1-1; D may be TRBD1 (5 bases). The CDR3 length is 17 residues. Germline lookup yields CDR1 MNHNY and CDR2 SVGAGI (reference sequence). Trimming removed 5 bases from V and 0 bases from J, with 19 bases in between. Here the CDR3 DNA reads TGTGCCAGCAGTCAGGCTCGACAGAGAACCTTGAACACTGAAGCTTTCTTT. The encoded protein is CASSQARQRTLNTEAFF.

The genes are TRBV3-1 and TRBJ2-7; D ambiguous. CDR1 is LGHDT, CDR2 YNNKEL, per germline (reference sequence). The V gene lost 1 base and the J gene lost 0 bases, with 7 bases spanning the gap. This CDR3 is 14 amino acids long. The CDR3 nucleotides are TGTGCCAGCAGCCAAGGGATTAGCTCCTACGAGCAGTACTTC. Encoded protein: CASSQGISSYEQYF.

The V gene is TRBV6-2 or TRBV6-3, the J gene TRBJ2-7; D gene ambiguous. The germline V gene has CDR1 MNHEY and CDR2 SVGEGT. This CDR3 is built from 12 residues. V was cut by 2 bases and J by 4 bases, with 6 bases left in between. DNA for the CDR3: TGTGCCAGCAGTTACGTGGCGTACGAGCAGTACTTC. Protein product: CASSYVAYEQYF.

The DNA of the CDR3 is TGTGCCAGCAGTGAAGAGGGTCCCCTGCTCTATGGCTACACCTTC. It encodes CASSEEGPLLYGYTF. The rearrangement joins TRBV25-1 to TRBJ1-2; D is uncertain. CDR3 size: 15 residues. CDR1 is MGHDK and CDR2 is SYGVNS in the germline V gene. Trimming stripped 2 bases from V and 4 bases from J, with 14 bases between.

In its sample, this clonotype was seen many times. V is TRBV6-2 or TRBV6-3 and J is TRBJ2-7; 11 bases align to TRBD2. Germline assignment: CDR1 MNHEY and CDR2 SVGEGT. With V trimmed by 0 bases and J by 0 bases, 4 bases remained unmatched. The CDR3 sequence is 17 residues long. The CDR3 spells CASSYSTSGESSYEQYF. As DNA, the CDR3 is TGTGCCAGCAGTTACTCGACTAGCGGGGAGTCCTCCTACGAGCAGTACTTC.

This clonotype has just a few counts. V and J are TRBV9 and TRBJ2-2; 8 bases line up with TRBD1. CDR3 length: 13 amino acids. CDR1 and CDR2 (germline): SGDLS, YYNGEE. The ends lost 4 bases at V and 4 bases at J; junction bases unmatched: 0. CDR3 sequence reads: CASSTGGTGELFF. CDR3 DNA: TGTGCCAGCAGCACAGGGGGCACCGGGGAGCTGTTTTTT.

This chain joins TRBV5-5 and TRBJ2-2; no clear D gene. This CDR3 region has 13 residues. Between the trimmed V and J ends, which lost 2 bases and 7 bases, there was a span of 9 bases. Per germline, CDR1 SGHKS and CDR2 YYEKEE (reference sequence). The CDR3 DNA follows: TGTGCCAGCAGCTTAATGGAATTCGGGGAGCTGTTTTTT. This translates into CASSLMEFGELFF.

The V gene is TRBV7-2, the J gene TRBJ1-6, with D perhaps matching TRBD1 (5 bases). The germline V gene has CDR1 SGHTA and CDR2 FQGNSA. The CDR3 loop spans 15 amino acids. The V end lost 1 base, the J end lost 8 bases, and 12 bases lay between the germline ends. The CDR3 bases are TGTGCCAGCAGCTTAGAGGGCAGGGTTGATTCACCCCTCCACTTT. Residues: CASSLEGRVDSPLHF.

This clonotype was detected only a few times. CDR3 sequence (DNA): TGTGCCAGCAGTGATCTAGCTGTCAGGAATGAGCAGTTCTTC. It is translated as CASSDLAVRNEQFF. The rearrangement uses TRBV2 and TRBJ2-1, with a weak D call TRBD2 (5 bases). Trimming removed 3 bases from V and 7 bases from J, with 13 bases in between. Looked up from germline, CDR1 is SNHLY and CDR2 is FYNNEI. The CDR3 runs to 14 residues.

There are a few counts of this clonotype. The CDR3 loop is CASSRQGAYSPLHF. For the CDR3, the DNA is TGTGCCAGCAGTCGACAGGGGGCTTATTCACCCCTCCACTTT. This rearrangement joins TRBV12-3 or TRBV12-4 to TRBJ1-6; 10 nucleotides match TRBD1. The CDR3 loop spans 14 amino acids. The junction had 3 bases not matched to a gene; V was cut back by 5 bases and J by 8 bases.

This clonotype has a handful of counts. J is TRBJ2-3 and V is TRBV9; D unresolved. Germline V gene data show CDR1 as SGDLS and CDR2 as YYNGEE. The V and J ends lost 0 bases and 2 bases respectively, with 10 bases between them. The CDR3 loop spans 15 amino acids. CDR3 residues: CASSVDRNPTDTQYF. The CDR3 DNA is TGTGCCAGCAGCGTAGATCGGAACCCCACAGATACGCAGTATTTT.

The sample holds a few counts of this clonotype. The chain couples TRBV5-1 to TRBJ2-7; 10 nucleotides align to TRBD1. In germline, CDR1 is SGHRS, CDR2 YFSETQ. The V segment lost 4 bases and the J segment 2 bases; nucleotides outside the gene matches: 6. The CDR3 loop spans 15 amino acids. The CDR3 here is CASSPRTGGTYEQYF. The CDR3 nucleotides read TGCGCCAGCAGCCCCCGGACAGGGGGGACCTACGAGCAGTACTTC. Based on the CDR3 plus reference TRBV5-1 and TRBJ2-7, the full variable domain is KAGVTQTPRYLIKTRGQQVTLSCSPISGHRSVSWYQQTPGQGLQFLFEYFSETQRNKGNFPGRFSGRQFSNSRSEMNVSTLELGDSALYLCASSPRTGGTYEQYFGPGTRLTVT.

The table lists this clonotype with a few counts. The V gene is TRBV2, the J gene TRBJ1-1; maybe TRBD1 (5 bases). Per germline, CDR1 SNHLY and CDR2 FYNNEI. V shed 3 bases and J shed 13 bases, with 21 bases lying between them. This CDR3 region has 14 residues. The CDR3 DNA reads TGTGCCAGCAGTGATCCCGAGGGCGGGGGAAAGGGTTTCTTT. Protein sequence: CASSDPEGGGKGFF.

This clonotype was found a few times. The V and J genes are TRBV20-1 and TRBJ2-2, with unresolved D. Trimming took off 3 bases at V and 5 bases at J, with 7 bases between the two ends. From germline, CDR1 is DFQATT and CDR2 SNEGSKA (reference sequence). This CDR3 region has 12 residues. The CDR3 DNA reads TGCAGTGCTAGTAGTGGGACCGGGGAGCTGTTTTTT. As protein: CSASSGTGELFF.

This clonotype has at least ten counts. The CDR3 DNA reads as TGTGCCATCAGTGAGAGAACGGGACAGGGTCTAACTGAAGCTTTCTTT. It encodes CAISERTGQGLTEAFF. This chain uses TRBV10-3 with TRBJ1-1; 9 positions match TRBD1. J gave up 5 bases and V 2 bases, and 9 bases lay outside the gene matches. The CDR3 extends over 16 amino acids. CDR1 and CDR2 from the germline V gene are ENHRY and SYGVKD.

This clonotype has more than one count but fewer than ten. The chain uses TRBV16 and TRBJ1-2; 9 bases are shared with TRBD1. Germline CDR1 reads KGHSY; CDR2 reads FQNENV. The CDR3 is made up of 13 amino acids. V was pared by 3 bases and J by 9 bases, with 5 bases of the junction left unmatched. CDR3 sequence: CASSHRGQGSYTF. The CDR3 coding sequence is TGTGCCAGCAGCCACCGGGGACAGGGAAGCTACACCTTC.

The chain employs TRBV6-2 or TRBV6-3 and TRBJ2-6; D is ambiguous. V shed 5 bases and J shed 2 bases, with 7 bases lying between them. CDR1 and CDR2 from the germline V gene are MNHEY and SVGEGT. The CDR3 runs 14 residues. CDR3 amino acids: CASSDGTGANVLTF. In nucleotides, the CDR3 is TGTGCCAGCAGTGACGGAACTGGGGCCAACGTCCTGACTTTC.

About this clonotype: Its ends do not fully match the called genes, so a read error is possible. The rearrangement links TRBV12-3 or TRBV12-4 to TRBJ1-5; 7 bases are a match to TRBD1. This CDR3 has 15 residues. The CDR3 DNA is TGTGCTAGCAGTTCCGGGGGGACAGCAAGTTTGGCCCAGCATTTT. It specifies CASSSGGTASLAQHF.

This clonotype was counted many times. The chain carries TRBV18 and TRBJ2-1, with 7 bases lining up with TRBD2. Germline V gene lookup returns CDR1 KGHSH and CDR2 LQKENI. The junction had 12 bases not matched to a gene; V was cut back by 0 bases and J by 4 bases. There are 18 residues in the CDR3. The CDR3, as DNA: TGTGCCAGCTCACCACCAAGTACGGGGAGGGGAGGTTACAATGAGCAGTTCTTC. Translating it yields CASSPPSTGRGGYNEQFF.

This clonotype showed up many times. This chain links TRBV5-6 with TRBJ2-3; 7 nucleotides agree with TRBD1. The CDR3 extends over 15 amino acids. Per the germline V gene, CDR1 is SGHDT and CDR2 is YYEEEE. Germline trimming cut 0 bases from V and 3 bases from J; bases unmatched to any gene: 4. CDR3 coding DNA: TGTGCCAGCAGCTTGGTAGCAGGGGGAACAGATACGCAGTATTTT. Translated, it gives CASSLVAGGTDTQYF.